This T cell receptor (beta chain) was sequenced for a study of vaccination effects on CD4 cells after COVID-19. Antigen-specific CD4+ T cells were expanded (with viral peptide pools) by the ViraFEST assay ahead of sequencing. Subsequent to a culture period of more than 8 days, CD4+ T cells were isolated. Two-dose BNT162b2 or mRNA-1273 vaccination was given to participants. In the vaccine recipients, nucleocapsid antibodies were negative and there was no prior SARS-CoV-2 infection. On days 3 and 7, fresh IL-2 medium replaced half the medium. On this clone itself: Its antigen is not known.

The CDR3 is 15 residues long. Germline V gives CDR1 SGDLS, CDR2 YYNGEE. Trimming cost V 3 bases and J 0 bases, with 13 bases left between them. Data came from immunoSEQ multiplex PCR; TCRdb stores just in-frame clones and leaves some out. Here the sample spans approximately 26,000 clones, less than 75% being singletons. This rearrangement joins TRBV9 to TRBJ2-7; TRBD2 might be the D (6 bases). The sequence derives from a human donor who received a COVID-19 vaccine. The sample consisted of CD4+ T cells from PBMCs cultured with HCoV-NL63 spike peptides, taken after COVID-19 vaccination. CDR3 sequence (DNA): TGTGCCAGCAGCGCCGGGACTCCGAGCTCCTACGAGCAGTACTTC. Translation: CASSAGTPSSYEQYF.